This TCR beta chain was sequenced during a study of long-term antiretroviral therapy in people with HIV. Between the trimmed V and J ends, which lost 1 base and 10 bases, there was a span of 11 bases. This CDR3 region has 12 residues. Looked up from germline, CDR1 is SGHRS and CDR2 is YFSETQ. Study findings and constraints: Compared with controls, HIV repertoires showed narrower CDR3 length ranges. Neither ART adherence, viral resistance nor therapy changes were documented.

Survey-level resolution applied to immunoSEQ assay v3.0. The table came from immunoSEQ multiplex PCR; TCRdb's copy has only in-frame clones and leaves some out. The profile shows some 25,000 clones, roughly 87% of them singletons. In the case of this clone: The target antigen is unknown.

The TCR sequence derives from a young woman with HIV. The sample in question was unsorted PBMCs, obtained 1.1 years before starting antiretroviral therapy. The rearrangement uses TRBV5-1 and TRBJ1-1, with a weak D call TRBD1 (5 bases). The DNA for the CDR3 is TGCGCCAGCAGCTTGTGGGCAGGGACAGCTTTCTTT. Its protein is CASSLWAGTAFF.